These T cell receptor beta chains were read from a single sample in a study of T cell responses to AZD1222 COVID-19 vaccine. Sequencing used immunoSEQ multiplex PCR; TCRdb keeps in-frame clones, though not all of them. The table records about 42,000 clones, approximately 88% of them present only once. This specimen consisted of peripheral blood, obtained 28 days after the second AZD1222 dose. All receptors come from an adult who received the AZD1222 COVID-19 vaccine. The CDR3 runs from the conserved cysteine through the conserved F or W. A D gene is named only where the DNA matches it firmly.

D gene: .; J gene: TRBJ2-7; V gene: TRBV5-1; CDR3 length: 18; CDR3 DNA: TGCGCCAGCAGCTTGGGGAGGGATCAGAGCGGTGGCGGTTACGAGCAGTACTTC; CDR3 protein: CASSLGRDQSGGGYEQYF
D gene: TRBD2; J gene: TRBJ2-3; V gene: TRBV27; CDR3 length: 16; CDR3 DNA: TGTGCCAGCAGTTTATTAGCGGGGGGGATCACAGATACGCAGTATTTT; CDR3 protein: CASSLLAGGITDTQYF
D gene: .; J gene: TRBJ1-4; V gene: TRBV15; CDR3 length: 16; CDR3 DNA: TGTGCCACCAGCAGGGGACGGACTACAACTAATGAAAAACTGTTTTTT; CDR3 protein: CATSRGRTTTNEKLFF
D gene: .; J gene: TRBJ1-2; V gene: TRBV28; CDR3 length: 12; CDR3 DNA: TGTGCCAGCAGTACGACAGTTTATGGCTACACCTTC; CDR3 protein: CASSTTVYGYTF
D gene: TRBD2; J gene: TRBJ2-1; V gene: TRBV11-1; CDR3 length: 14; CDR3 DNA: TGTGCCAGCAGCCCCAGAGGGCGGGGGAATGAGCAGTTCTTC; CDR3 protein: CASSPRGRGNEQFF
D gene: .; J gene: TRBJ1-3; V gene: TRBV11-2; CDR3 length: 15; CDR3 DNA: TGTGCCAGCAGCTTCAATTCGGATACTGGAAACACCATATATTTT; CDR3 protein: CASSFNSDTGNTIYF
D gene: .; J gene: TRBJ2-7; V gene: TRBV27; CDR3 length: 14; CDR3 DNA: TGTGCCAGTGGTCGGGGGCTCGGGTCCTACGAGCAGTACTTC; CDR3 protein: CASGRGLGSYEQYF
D gene: .; J gene: TRBJ2-2; V gene: TRBV18; CDR3 length: 15; CDR3 DNA: TGTGCCAGCTCACCACGGAATGGGGACACCGGGGAGCTGTTTTTT; CDR3 protein: CASSPRNGDTGELFF
D gene: .; J gene: TRBJ2-2; V gene: TRBV6-5; CDR3 length: 15; CDR3 DNA: TGTGCCAGCAGTTGGGACATTCAGAACACCGGGGAGCTGTTTTTT; CDR3 protein: CASSWDIQNTGELFF
D gene: .; J gene: TRBJ1-1; V gene: TRBV4-1; CDR3 length: 17; CDR3 DNA: TGCGCCAGCAGCCAAGAACCCCAGGGGAACATGAACACTGAAGCTTTCTTT; CDR3 protein: CASSQEPQGNMNTEAFF
D gene: .; J gene: TRBJ2-5; V gene: TRBV27; CDR3 length: 14; CDR3 DNA: TGTGCCAGCAGTTTAGAGGGGCGCCAAGAGACCCAGTACTTC; CDR3 protein: CASSLEGRQETQYF
D gene: TRBD2; J gene: TRBJ2-5; V gene: TRBV5-4; CDR3 length: 15; CDR3 DNA: TGTGCCAGCAGCCTGAGAAGCGGGGGGGTGGAGACCCAGTACTTC; CDR3 protein: CASSLRSGGVETQYF
D gene: .; J gene: TRBJ1-5; V gene: TRBV15; CDR3 length: 14; CDR3 DNA: TGTGCCACCAGCAGGGGGGGTAGCAATCAGCCCCAGCATTTT; CDR3 protein: CATSRGGSNQPQHF
D gene: .; J gene: TRBJ1-5; V gene: TRBV27; CDR3 length: 15; CDR3 DNA: TGTGCCAGCAGTTTAATTGAGGGGCCAGATCAGCCCCAGCATTTT; CDR3 protein: CASSLIEGPDQPQHF
D gene: .; J gene: TRBJ2-3; V gene: TRBV6-1; CDR3 length: 12; CDR3 DNA: TGTGCCAGCAGTGAAGTCCTAGATACGCAGTATTTT; CDR3 protein: CASSEVLDTQYF